In this sample, the clone carrying this T cell receptor (beta chain) turned up a few times. Its antigen is still unknown. Each TRB amplification used 250-500 ng of genomic DNA from blood. Multiplex PCR with BIOMED2 TRB-A/B primer pools amplified TRB rearrangements. TCRdb used MiXCR to reprocess the multiplex PCR reads, holding one entry per CDR3 protein. The table has under 15,000 distinct CDR3 sequences, more than 25% seen once. This entry belongs to a study of T and B cells in COVID-19 patients. Study-level background: Active-infection patients were older, median 67 years, than recovered patients, median about 36 years. Critical illness requiring mechanical ventilation or extracorporeal membrane oxygenation affected about 65% of the 20 active-infection patients.

General study points: There were thousands of TCR clusters exclusive to the recovered cohort, some 30 with low generation probability.

What was sequenced was blood. This receptor was identified in a human donor who had recovered from COVID-19.

CDR3 sequence: CASSLAPLQSQETQYF. The CDR3 DNA sequence: TGTGCCAGCAGCTTAGCGCCATTACAGTCCCAAGAGACCCAGTACTTC. This sequence joins TRBV5-6 and TRBJ2-5, with D uncertain. Germline CDR1 and CDR2: SGHDT and YYEEEE. V was trimmed by 2 bases and J by 1 base, leaving 15 bases between them. This CDR3 is 16 amino acids long.